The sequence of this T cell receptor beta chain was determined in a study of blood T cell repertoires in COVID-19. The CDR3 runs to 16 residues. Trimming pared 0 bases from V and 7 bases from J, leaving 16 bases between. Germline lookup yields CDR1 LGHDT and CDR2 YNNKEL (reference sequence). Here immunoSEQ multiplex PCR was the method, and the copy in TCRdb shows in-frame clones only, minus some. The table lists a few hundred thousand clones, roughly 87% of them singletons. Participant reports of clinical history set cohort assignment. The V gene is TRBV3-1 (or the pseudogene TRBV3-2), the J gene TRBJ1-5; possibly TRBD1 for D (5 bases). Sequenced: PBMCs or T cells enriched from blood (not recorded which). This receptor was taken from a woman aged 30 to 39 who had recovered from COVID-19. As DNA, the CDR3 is TGTGCCAGCAGCCAAGACCCGGCTTCGAAGGGGCAGCCCCAGCATTTT. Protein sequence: CASSQDPASKGQPQHF.